The source of this T cell receptor (beta chain) is a study of blood T cell repertoires in COVID-19. In the original workflow: Scientists estimated how many nucleated cells there were by amplifying reference gene primers. The assay was immunoSEQ multiplex PCR, and TCRdb's table has in-frame clones only and misses some. From that table come the V and J calls and clone size; the DNA was used to work out D and trimming. The table includes a few hundred thousand clones, around 91% detected once. Participants reported their clinical history, and cohort assignment relied on those reports. Germline CDR1 MNHEY, CDR2 SVGAGI. Trimming stripped 0 bases from V and 2 bases from J, with 10 bases between. The CDR3 has 15 amino acids.

This receptor was taken from a woman in her late teens or twenties with acute COVID-19. The sequencing input was PBMCs or T cells enriched from blood (not recorded which). The chain recombines TRBV6-5 with TRBJ2-5; a weak D match, TRBD1 (6 bases). This CDR3 is CASSYSRTVQETQYF. The CDR3 bases are TGTGCCAGCAGTTACTCCCGGACAGTTCAAGAGACCCAGTACTTC.